Shown below are 20 T cell receptor beta chains from a single sample sequenced in a study of blood T cell repertoires in COVID-19. Profiled with immunoSEQ multiplex PCR; TCRdb holds only in-frame clones, not every one. The table records 75,000 to 95,000 clones, about four fifths of them present only once. Sequencing was done on a sample of peripheral blood. The receptors were sampled from a woman aged 40 to 50 with active or convalescent COVID-19.

V usage is TRBV28 and J usage is TRBJ2-7, with D maybe TRBD2 (6 bases). CDR1 and CDR2 from the germline V gene are MDHEN and SYDVKM. The CDR3 length is 13 residues. Trimming took 7 bases from V and 3 from J, leaving 13 bases between them. The CDR3 DNA reads TGTGCCAGCAAGCTCTCGGGGGTCTACGAGCAGTACTTC. Translating gives CASKLSGVYEQYF.

The chain links TRBV7-9 to TRBJ2-2; 7 bases fit TRBD1. Germline CDR1 reads SEHNR; CDR2 reads FQNEAQ (reference sequence). The CDR3 runs 14 residues. Trimming at V came to 5 bases and at J to 7 bases, leaving 7 bases not matched to a gene. The CDR3 sequence: CASSPGQAYGELFF. CDR3 sequence (DNA): TGTGCCAGCAGCCCAGGACAGGCCTACGGGGAGCTGTTTTTT.

The V call is TRBV5-1, the J call TRBJ1-1, with TRBD1 matching 10 bases. Trimming at V came to 0 bases and at J to 3 bases, leaving 8 bases not matched to a gene. CDR1 and CDR2 (germline): SGHRS, YFSETQ. The CDR3 loop spans 17 amino acids. The CDR3 loop reads CASSLGPGQGLDTEAFF. DNA of the CDR3: TGCGCCAGCAGCTTGGGACCGGGACAGGGGCTGGACACTGAAGCTTTCTTT. Full variable domain (rest looked up from reference TRBV5-1 and TRBJ1-1): KAGVTQTPRYLIKTRGQQVTLSCSPISGHRSVSWYQQTPGQGLQFLFEYFSETQRNKGNFPGRFSGRQFSNSRSEMNVSTLELGDSALYLCASSLGPGQGLDTEAFFGQGTRLTVV.

V usage is TRBV27 and J usage is TRBJ2-1; 7 nucleotides agree with TRBD2. Trimming took 4 bases from V and 0 from J; bases not matched to a gene: 15. CDR3 length equals 19 residues. Germline V lookup: CDR1 MNHEY, CDR2 SMNVEV (reference sequence). As DNA, the CDR3 is TGTGCCAGCAGTTACCCGAGCGGGAATGGAGCCTACTCCTACAATGAGCAGTTCTTC. Translated: CASSYPSGNGAYSYNEQFF.

The chain is built from TRBV14 and TRBJ1-2; D unclear. CDR1 and CDR2 (germline): SGHDN, FVKESK. The CDR3 spans 16 residues. Deletions cut 0 bases from V and 4 bases from J, with 15 bases between. The CDR3 nucleotides are TGTGCCAGCAGCCAAGACGGTACCAGGCCAGGCTATGGCTACACCTTC. It specifies CASSQDGTRPGYGYTF.

The rearrangement joins TRBV9 to TRBJ2-1; D remains unclear. CDR1 and CDR2 (germline): SGDLS, YYNGEE. The CDR3 sequence is 14 residues long. Trimming cost V 0 bases and J 8 bases, with 12 bases left between them. CDR3 sequence: CASSVDPLQDEQFF. CDR3 nucleotides: TGTGCCAGCAGCGTAGATCCCCTTCAGGATGAGCAGTTCTTC. The full variable domain, completed using reference TRBV9 and TRBJ2-1, is DSGVTQTPKHLITATGQRVTLRCSPRSGDLSVYWYQQSLDQGLQFLIQYYNGEERAKGNILERFSAQQFPDLHSELNLSSLELGDSALYFCASSVDPLQDEQFFGPGTRLTVL.

CDR3 protein: CASSQIKPSGLELNEQFF. In DNA form, the CDR3 reads TGTGCCAGCAGCCAAATAAAGCCTAGCGGACTCGAACTCAATGAGCAGTTCTTC. The chain combines TRBV3-1 (or the pseudogene TRBV3-2) with TRBJ2-1; TRBD2 agrees at 7 bases. This CDR3 is 18 amino acids long. Germline CDR1 and CDR2: LGHDT and YNNKEL (reference sequence). The ends lost 2 bases at V and 6 bases at J; junction bases unmatched: 16.

The chain links TRBV7-2 to TRBJ1-6; TRBD1 matches 9 bases. Germline V gene sequence: CDR1 SGHTA, CDR2 FQGNSA. There are 17 residues in the CDR3. Trimming cost V 1 base and J 7 bases; bases outside gene matches: 8. CDR3 protein: CASSLGGGTGSNSPLHF. The CDR3 DNA reads as TGTGCCAGCAGCTTAGGGGGGGGGACAGGGAGCAATTCACCCCTCCACTTT. Complete variable domain (other parts from reference TRBV7-2 and TRBJ1-6): GAGVSQSPSNKVTEKGKDVELRCDPISGHTALYWYRQSLGQGLEFLIYFQGNSAPDKSGLPSDRFSAERTGGSVSTLTIQRTQQEDSAVYLCASSLGGGTGSNSPLHFGNGTRLTVT.

The chain recombines TRBV7-3 with TRBJ2-3, with 9 positions matching TRBD2. The CDR3 extends over 17 amino acids. V gave up 1 base and J gave up 4 bases; unmatched junction bases: 9. The germline gives CDR1 SGHTA, CDR2 FQGTGA. CDR3 nucleotides: TGTGCCAGCAGCTTAAAGCCTAGCGGGGATGGGCCAGATACGCAGTATTTT. It is translated as CASSLKPSGDGPDTQYF. Drawing the rest from reference TRBV7-3 and TRBJ2-3, the complete variable domain is GAGVSQTPSNKVTEKGKYVELRCDPISGHTALYWYRQSLGQGPEFLIYFQGTGAADDSGLPNDRFFAVRPEGSVSTLKIQRTERGDSAVYLCASSLKPSGDGPDTQYFGPGTRLTVL.

Only one count was recorded for this clone. This rearrangement joins TRBV19 to TRBJ2-2; TRBD1 matches 7 bases. Germline trimming cut 9 bases from V and 8 bases from J; bases unmatched to any gene: 12. From germline, CDR1 is LNHDA and CDR2 SQIVND (reference sequence). This CDR3 has 14 amino acids. The CDR3: CASRQGNNVGELFF. The CDR3 coding sequence is TGTGCCAGCCGACAGGGAAACAACGTAGGGGAGCTGTTTTTT.

This clone showed up just once. The chain is built from TRBV5-1 and TRBJ2-3; D is perhaps TRBD2 (6 bases). V was pared by 1 base and J by 1 base, with 13 bases between. The CDR3 is 16 amino acids. Per germline, CDR1 SGHRS and CDR2 YFSETQ. CDR3 sequence: CASSLSPGGGTDTQYF. DNA of the CDR3: TGCGCCAGCAGCTTGTCACCTGGCGGGGGCACAGATACGCAGTATTTT.

V gene TRBV5-1 combines with J gene TRBJ1-4; 8 positions agree with TRBD1. The V gene's germline CDR1 is SGHRS and CDR2 YFSETQ. There are 15 residues in the CDR3. V dropped 3 bases and J dropped 8; count of bases not matched to a gene: 9. CDR3: CASSYQGAREEKLFF. CDR3 in DNA: TGCGCCAGCAGCTACCAGGGGGCGAGGGAAGAAAAACTGTTTTTT. Based on the CDR3 plus reference TRBV5-1 and TRBJ1-4, the full variable domain is KAGVTQTPRYLIKTRGQQVTLSCSPISGHRSVSWYQQTPGQGLQFLFEYFSETQRNKGNFPGRFSGRQFSNSRSEMNVSTLELGDSALYLCASSYQGAREEKLFFGSGTQLSVL.

The sample holds many counts of this clone. The V call is TRBV28, the J call TRBJ2-7, with D perhaps matching TRBD2 (7 bases). From germline, CDR1 is MDHEN and CDR2 SYDVKM. The CDR3 has 12 amino acids. The V end was cut by 9 bases, the J end by 2 bases, with 11 bases between. Here the CDR3 DNA reads TGTGCCAGTGTAGGGGGGGCCTACGAGCAGTACTTC. This encodes CASVGGAYEQYF.

The J gene is TRBJ1-2, the V gene TRBV19; TRBD1 aligns across 8 bases. The CDR3 contains 13 residues. CDR1 is LNHDA, CDR2 SQIVND, per germline (reference sequence). V shed 7 bases, J shed 3 bases, and the junction held 4 bases outside the gene matches. In DNA form, the CDR3 reads TGTGCCAGTACCGCACAGGGGGACTATGGCTACACCTTC. It translates to CASTAQGDYGYTF. Full variable domain (outside the CDR3, taken from reference TRBV19 and TRBJ1-2): DGGITQSPKYLFRKEGQNVTLSCEQNLNHDAMYWYRQDPGQGLRLIYYSQIVNDFQKGDIAEGYSVSREKKESFPLTVTSAQKNPTAFYLCASTAQGDYGYTFGSGTRLTVV.

This chain connects TRBV28 to TRBJ2-2; 8 nucleotides agree with TRBD2. After removal of 4 bases from V and 4 bases from J, the junction contained 5 bases not matched to a gene. Germline CDR1 and CDR2: MDHEN and SYDVKM. The CDR3 has 15 amino acids. The CDR3 reads CASSYTGTSTGELFF. The CDR3 bases are TGTGCCAGCAGTTACACCGGGACTAGCACCGGGGAGCTGTTTTTT.

V and J are TRBV2 and TRBJ1-3; no clear D gene. The germline V gene encodes CDR1 SNHLY and CDR2 FYNNEI. The CDR3 runs to 13 residues. The V gene lost 6 bases and the J gene lost 11 bases, with 17 bases spanning the gap. CDR3 in DNA: TGTGCCAGCAGCCCCAACAAGGGAGCCGCCATATATTTT. Protein: CASSPNKGAAIYF.

This chain links TRBV7-3 with TRBJ2-7; 10 bases are a match to TRBD2. The CDR3 sequence is 19 residues long. Trimming took 0 bases from V and 3 from J; bases not matched to a gene: 14. From germline, CDR1 is SGHTA and CDR2 FQGTGA. CDR3 sequence: CASSLTSSGSNKRNYEQYF. CDR3 sequence (DNA): TGTGCCAGCAGCTTAACGTCTAGCGGGAGTAATAAAAGGAACTACGAGCAGTACTTC.

The chain joins TRBV5-1 to TRBJ2-2, with 12 positions matching TRBD2. The CDR3 has 14 residues. Germline assignment: CDR1 SGHRS and CDR2 YFSETQ. Unmatched junction bases numbered 3, after V lost 7 bases and J lost 5 bases. The CDR3, as DNA: TGCGCCAGCTGGACTAGCGGGACTACCGGGGAGCTGTTTTTT. Its translation is CASWTSGTTGELFF.

The V gene is TRBV24-1, the J gene TRBJ2-2; TRBD2 aligns across 12 bases. Germline CDR1 is KGHDR and CDR2 is SFDVKD. Trimming took 5 bases from V and 1 from J; bases not matched to a gene: 4. The CDR3 sequence is 17 residues long. CDR3: CATSGGLAGLNTGELFF. CDR3 nucleotide sequence: TGTGCCACCAGTGGGGGACTAGCGGGCTTGAACACCGGGGAGCTGTTTTTT.

The genes are TRBV7-3 and TRBJ2-3, with TRBD1 matching 10 bases. Germline loops: CDR1 SGHTA, CDR2 FQGTGA. Unmatched junction bases numbered 12, after V lost 3 bases and J lost 6 bases. The length of the CDR3 is 17 residues. CDR3 in amino acids: CASSFHPLGQGEDTQYF. The CDR3 bases are TGTGCCAGCAGCTTCCACCCGTTAGGACAGGGGGAGGATACGCAGTATTTT.